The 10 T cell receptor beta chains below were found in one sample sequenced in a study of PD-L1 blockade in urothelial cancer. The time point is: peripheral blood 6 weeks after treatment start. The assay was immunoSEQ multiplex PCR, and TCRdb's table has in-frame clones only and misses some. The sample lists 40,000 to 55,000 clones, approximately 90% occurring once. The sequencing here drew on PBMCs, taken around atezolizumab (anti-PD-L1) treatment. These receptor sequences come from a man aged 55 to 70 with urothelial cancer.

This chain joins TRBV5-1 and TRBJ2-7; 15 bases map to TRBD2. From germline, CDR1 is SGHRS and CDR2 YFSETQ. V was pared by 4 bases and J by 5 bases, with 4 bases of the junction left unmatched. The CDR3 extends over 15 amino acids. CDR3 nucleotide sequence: TGCGCCAGCAGCCCAAGGACTAGCGGGGGGGACGAGCAGTACTTC. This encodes CASSPRTSGGDEQYF.

CDR3 nucleotide sequence: TGCGCCAGCAGCCACCTATCAGACGGGACAGGGGGCGCGAGGAAGACCCAGTACTTC. Protein sequence: CASSHLSDGTGGARKTQYF. The chain combines TRBV4-1 with TRBJ2-5, with 12 positions matching TRBD1. Germline loops: CDR1 MGHRA, CDR2 YSYEKL. V trimming: 3 bases; J trimming: 6 bases; junction bases outside the gene matches: 17. The CDR3 loop spans 19 amino acids.

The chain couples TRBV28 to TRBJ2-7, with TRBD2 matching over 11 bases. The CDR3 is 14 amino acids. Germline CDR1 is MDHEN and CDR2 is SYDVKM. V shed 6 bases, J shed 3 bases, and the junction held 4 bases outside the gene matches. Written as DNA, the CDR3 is TGTGCCAGCAGGGCGGGACTAGCGGTCTACGAGCAGTACTTC. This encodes CASRAGLAVYEQYF.

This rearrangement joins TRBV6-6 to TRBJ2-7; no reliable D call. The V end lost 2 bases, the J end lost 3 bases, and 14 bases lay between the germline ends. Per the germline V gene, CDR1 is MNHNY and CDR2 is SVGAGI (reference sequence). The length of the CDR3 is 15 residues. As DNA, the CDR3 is TGTGCCAGCAGTTACCCGCTCGGGTTTAGCTACGAGCAGTACTTC. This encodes CASSYPLGFSYEQYF.

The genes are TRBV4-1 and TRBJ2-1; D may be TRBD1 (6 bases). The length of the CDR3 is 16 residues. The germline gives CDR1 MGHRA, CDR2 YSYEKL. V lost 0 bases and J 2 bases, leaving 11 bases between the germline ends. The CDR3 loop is CASSQESQGPYNEQFF. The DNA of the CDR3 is TGCGCCAGCAGCCAAGAATCGCAGGGGCCCTACAATGAGCAGTTCTTC.

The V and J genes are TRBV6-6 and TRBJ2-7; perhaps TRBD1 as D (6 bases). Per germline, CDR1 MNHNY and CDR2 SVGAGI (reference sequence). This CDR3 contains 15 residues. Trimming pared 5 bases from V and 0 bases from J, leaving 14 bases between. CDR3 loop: CASSAPTGYSYEQYF. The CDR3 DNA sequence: TGTGCCAGCAGTGCCCCAACAGGGTACTCCTACGAGCAGTACTTC.

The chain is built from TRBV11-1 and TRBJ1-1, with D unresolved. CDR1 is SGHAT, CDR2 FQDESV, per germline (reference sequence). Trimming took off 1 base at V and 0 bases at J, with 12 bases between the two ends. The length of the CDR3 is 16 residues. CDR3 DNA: TGTGCCAGCAGCTTAGTAACGGGGATGTTGAACACTGAAGCTTTCTTT. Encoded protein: CASSLVTGMLNTEAFF.

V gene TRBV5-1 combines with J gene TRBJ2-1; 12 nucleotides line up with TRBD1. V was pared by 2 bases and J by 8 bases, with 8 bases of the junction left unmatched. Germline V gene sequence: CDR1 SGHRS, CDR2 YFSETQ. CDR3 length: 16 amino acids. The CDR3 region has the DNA TGCGCCAGCAGCTTCATGGGACAGGGGGCGATGGATGAGCAGTTCTTC. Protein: CASSFMGQGAMDEQFF.

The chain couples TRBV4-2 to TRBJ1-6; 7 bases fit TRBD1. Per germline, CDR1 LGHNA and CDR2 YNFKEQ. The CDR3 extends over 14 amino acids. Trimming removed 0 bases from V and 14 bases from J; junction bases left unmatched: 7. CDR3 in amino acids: CASSQEGQGGTLHF. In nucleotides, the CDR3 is TGTGCCAGCAGCCAAGAGGGGCAGGGGGGCACCCTCCACTTT.

The DNA of the CDR3 is TGTGCCAGCAGCAAGTCCGGGACAGGGTACCGCTCTGGGGCCAACGTCCTGACTTTC. This encodes CASSKSGTGYRSGANVLTF. This chain uses TRBV7-2 with TRBJ2-6; 9 nucleotides align to TRBD1. This CDR3 has 19 amino acids. Germline trimming cut 5 bases from V and 0 bases from J; bases unmatched to any gene: 11. Germline V gives CDR1 SGHTA, CDR2 FQGNSA.